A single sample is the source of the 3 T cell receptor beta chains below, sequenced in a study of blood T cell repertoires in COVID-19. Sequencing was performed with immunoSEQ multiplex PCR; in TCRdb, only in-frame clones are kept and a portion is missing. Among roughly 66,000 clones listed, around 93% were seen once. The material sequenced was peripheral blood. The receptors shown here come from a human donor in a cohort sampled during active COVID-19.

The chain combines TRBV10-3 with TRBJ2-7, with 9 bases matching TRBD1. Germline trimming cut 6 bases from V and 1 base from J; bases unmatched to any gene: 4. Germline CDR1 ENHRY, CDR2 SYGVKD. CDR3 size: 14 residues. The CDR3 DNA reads TGTGCCATCAGCGGGACAGGGTCTTCCTACGAGCAGTACTTC. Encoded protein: CAISGTGSSYEQYF.

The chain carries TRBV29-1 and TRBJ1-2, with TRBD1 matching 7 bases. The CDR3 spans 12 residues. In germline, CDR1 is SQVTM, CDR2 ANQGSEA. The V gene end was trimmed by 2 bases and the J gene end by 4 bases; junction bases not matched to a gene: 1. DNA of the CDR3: TGCAGCGTTGAACGACAGGGCTATGGCTACACCTTC. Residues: CSVERQGYGYTF.

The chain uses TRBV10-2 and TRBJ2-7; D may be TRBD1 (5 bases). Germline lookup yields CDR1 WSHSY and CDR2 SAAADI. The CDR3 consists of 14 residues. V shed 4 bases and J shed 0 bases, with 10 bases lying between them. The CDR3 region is CASSAQGSSYEQYF. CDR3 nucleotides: TGCGCCAGCAGTGCTCAGGGATCCTCCTACGAGCAGTACTTC.